This T cell receptor (beta chain) was sequenced during a study of OX40 agonist ivuxolimab in advanced cancers. For the study at large: Patients received ivuxolimab, an intravenous treatment, every 2 weeks at 0.01 to 10 mg/kg.

Sampling of blood occurred at baseline, cycle 4 day 1, and cycle 7 day 1. In germline, CDR1 is SGHRS, CDR2 YFSETQ. The germline V and J ends were trimmed by 4 bases and 7 bases, with 17 bases remaining between them. The CDR3 totals 15 residues. General observations from the study: At 0.1 to 3.0 mg/kg and by week 6, CD4+ and CD8+ T cells in the blood had expanded clonally. CD8+ T cells were the subset that, on average, had more expanded clones than CD4+.

This clone was recorded once. Its antigen is not known. Generated by immunoSEQ multiplex PCR, the TCRdb table keeps only in-frame clones and is missing some. The sample lists 90,000 to 100,000 clones; less than 90% were seen once. The chain couples TRBV5-1 to TRBJ1-4; possible D gene TRBD1, 5 bases. The sequence derives from an adult with an advanced solid tumor such as melanoma, head and neck, liver or kidney cancer. The source was CD4+ or CD8+ T cells sorted from blood, collected in a trial of the OX40 agonist ivuxolimab. The CDR3 region has the DNA TGCGCCAGCAGCGCCTCGGGGGGATATACTGAAAAACTGTTTTTT. It is translated as CASSASGGYTEKLFF. The full variable domain, completed using reference TRBV5-1 and TRBJ1-4, is KAGVTQTPRYLIKTRGQQVTLSCSPISGHRSVSWYQQTPGQGLQFLFEYFSETQRNKGNFPGRFSGRQFSNSRSEMNVSTLELGDSALYLCASSASGGYTEKLFFGSGTQLSVL.